The 22 T cell receptor beta chains below all came from one sample that was sequenced in a study of blood T cell repertoires in COVID-19. Repertoires were generated with immunoSEQ multiplex PCR, while TCRdb's copy carries only in-frame clones and drops some. Seen here are about 310,000 clones, just under 90% observed once, and the top ten hold about 9.4%. Sequences were obtained from PBMCs or T cells enriched from blood (not recorded which). These receptors were collected from a woman in her twenties or thirties who had recovered from COVID-19.

The rearrangement joins TRBV28 to TRBJ2-5; the match to TRBD2 covers 10 bases. This CDR3 is 19 amino acids long. V lost 6 bases and J lost 3; bases outside the gene matches: 19. Per the germline V gene, CDR1 is MDHEN and CDR2 is SYDVKM. CDR3: CASRATYASGSIIEETQYF. In nucleotides, the CDR3 is TGTGCCAGCAGAGCAACATACGCTAGCGGGAGCATTATCGAAGAGACCCAGTACTTC.

This sequence joins TRBV7-2 and TRBJ1-5; 8 positions match TRBD1. V shed 5 bases and J 2 bases; nucleotides not matched to a gene: 2. CDR1 is SGHTA and CDR2 is FQGNSA in the germline V gene. This CDR3 has 14 residues. The CDR3: CASSPTGGNQPQHF. CDR3 DNA sequence: TGTGCCAGCAGCCCGACAGGGGGCAATCAGCCCCAGCATTTT.

This chain links TRBV7-6 with TRBJ1-1; 9 nucleotides line up with TRBD1. This CDR3 spans 14 amino acids. Germline loops: CDR1 SGHVS, CDR2 FNYEAQ. The V gene end was trimmed by 4 bases and the J gene end by 7 bases; junction bases not matched to a gene: 7. The DNA of the CDR3 is TGTGCCAGCAGCTCGTGGGACAGGGAAAGTGAAGCTTTCTTT. The encoded protein is CASSSWDRESEAFF.

This chain links TRBV3-1 (or the pseudogene TRBV3-2) with TRBJ1-1; D unresolved. The CDR3 length is 14 residues. Trimming pared 1 base from V and 1 base from J, leaving 7 bases between. CDR1 and CDR2 (germline): LGHDT, YNNKEL (reference sequence). CDR3 sequence: CASSQGGWNTEAFF. The CDR3 coding sequence is TGTGCCAGCAGCCAAGGAGGGTGGAACACTGAAGCTTTCTTT.

There are a few counts of this clone. The chain carries TRBV15 and TRBJ1-5; 8 bases align to TRBD1. The junction had 9 bases not matched to a gene; V was cut back by 1 base and J by 10 bases. There are 15 residues in the CDR3. Germline V lookup: CDR1 LNHNV, CDR2 YYDKDF (reference sequence). This chain's CDR3 is CATSRGDRFLEPQHF. The DNA for the CDR3 is TGTGCCACCAGCAGAGGGGACAGGTTCTTAGAACCCCAGCATTTT.

The gene calls are TRBV19 and TRBJ1-5, with D perhaps TRBD1 (6 bases). The V gene lost 7 bases and the J gene lost 4 bases, with 20 bases spanning the gap. The CDR3 totals 16 residues. CDR1 and CDR2 from the germline V gene are LNHDA and SQIVND (reference sequence). CDR3 nucleotide sequence: TGTGCCAGTACCCTAGGGGGTCGGGGATCTAATCAGCCCCAGCATTTT. It encodes CASTLGGRGSNQPQHF.

As regards this clone: The same CDR3 also results from other DNA sequences found in this sample. This rearrangement joins TRBV6-2 or TRBV6-3 to TRBJ2-7, with 13 bases lining up with TRBD2. CDR1 and CDR2 from the germline V gene are MNHEY and SVGEGT. Losses at the gene ends were 5 bases for V and 4 bases for J; bases not matched to a gene: 5. The CDR3 has 15 amino acids. CDR3 sequence: CASSLLAGGPYEQYF. CDR3 sequence (DNA): TGTGCCAGCAGTCTACTAGCGGGAGGGCCGTACGAGCAGTACTTC.

The rearrangement joins TRBV6-6 to TRBJ2-5; 7 nucleotides align to TRBD2. The CDR3 is made up of 13 amino acids. Germline trimming cut 6 bases from V and 5 bases from J; bases unmatched to any gene: 6. CDR1 is MNHNY, CDR2 SVGAGI, per germline (reference sequence). In DNA form, the CDR3 reads TGTGCCAGCAGGAGACTAGCTCTCGAGACCCAGTACTTC. It specifies CASRRLALETQYF.

V and J are TRBV4-1 and TRBJ1-2; D is undetermined. Trimming removed 3 bases at V and 2 bases at J, with 13 bases between. The CDR3 contains 15 residues. From germline, CDR1 is MGHRA and CDR2 YSYEKL. The CDR3 reads CASSHVNRFNYGYTF. CDR3 in DNA: TGCGCCAGCAGCCACGTGAACAGATTCAACTATGGCTACACCTTC.

This chain links TRBV15 with TRBJ2-7, with 8 bases that match TRBD1. The CDR3 extends over 13 amino acids. J gave up 4 bases and V 2 bases, and 1 base lay outside the gene matches. Germline-derived CDR1 and CDR2 are LNHNV and YYDKDF (reference sequence). The CDR3 nucleotides read TGTGCCACCAGCAGAAACAGGGGGTACGAGCAGTACTTC. This gives the protein CATSRNRGYEQYF.

The rearrangement uses TRBV9 and TRBJ2-7; TRBD1 matches 7 bases. The CDR3 is 15 amino acids. After removal of 1 base from V and 5 bases from J, the junction contained 9 bases not matched to a gene. In germline, CDR1 is SGDLS, CDR2 YYNGEE. CDR3 amino acids: CASSVSGTATNEQYF. The CDR3 nucleotides read TGTGCCAGCAGCGTATCAGGGACAGCGACTAACGAGCAGTACTTC.

V gene TRBV6-5 combines with J gene TRBJ1-5, with D possibly TRBD1 on 6 matching bases. The germline gives CDR1 MNHEY, CDR2 SVGAGI. Between the trimmed V and J ends, which lost 6 bases and 7 bases, there was a span of 16 bases. The CDR3 extends over 14 amino acids. CDR3 residues: CASSLNRERQPQHF. CDR3 bases: TGTGCCAGCAGCCTTAACAGGGAGAGGCAGCCCCAGCATTTT.

The J gene is TRBJ1-2, the V gene TRBV25-1; TRBD1 is a possible D gene (5 bases). Germline V gives CDR1 MGHDK, CDR2 SYGVNS. This CDR3 region has 14 residues. With 2 bases removed from V and 4 bases from J, the gap between germline ends came to 11 bases. The CDR3 sequence is CASSELDRSYGYTF. The CDR3 DNA is TGTGCCAGCAGTGAACTAGACAGATCCTATGGCTACACCTTC.

V usage is TRBV11-2 and J usage is TRBJ2-7, with 10 bases that match TRBD2. There are 15 residues in the CDR3. V dropped 2 bases and J dropped 7; count of bases not matched to a gene: 8. Germline loops: CDR1 SGHAT, CDR2 FQNNGV. The CDR3 loop is CASSLISGRAREQYF. DNA of the CDR3: TGTGCCAGCAGCTTAATCAGCGGGAGGGCCCGGGAGCAGTACTTC.

The chain is built from TRBV18 and TRBJ1-6; 7 bases map to TRBD1. Germline V CDR1 and CDR2: KGHSH, LQKENI. The CDR3 is 15 amino acids. Germline trimming cut 3 bases from V and 8 bases from J; bases unmatched to any gene: 7. The CDR3: CASSPTGSRDSPLHF. The CDR3 DNA is TGTGCCAGCTCACCGACAGGGTCGCGAGATTCACCCCTCCACTTT.

The chain joins TRBV7-2 to TRBJ1-1; TRBD1 matches 9 bases. The CDR3 totals 16 residues. V shed 6 bases, J shed 6 bases, and the junction held 14 bases outside the gene matches. Germline V gene sequence: CDR1 SGHTA, CDR2 FQGNSA. The CDR3 is CASRAGTGLGVAEAFF. In DNA, the CDR3 is TGTGCCAGCAGAGCCGGGACAGGGTTAGGCGTCGCTGAAGCTTTCTTT.

V and J are TRBV25-1 and TRBJ2-7, with D hard to call. The CDR3 spans 13 residues. CDR1 is MGHDK, CDR2 SYGVNS, per germline. The ends were cut back, 1 base at V and 7 bases at J, with 11 bases in the middle. As DNA, the CDR3 is TGTGCCAGCAGTGAATTCGGCGGTCGTGAGCAGTACTTC. Amino acids: CASSEFGGREQYF.

This clone was seen just once. The chain joins TRBV4-2 to TRBJ1-4; D perhaps matches TRBD1 (5 bases). The CDR3 is 17 amino acids. Between the trimmed V and J ends, which lost 0 bases and 5 bases, there was a span of 16 bases. In germline, CDR1 is LGHNA, CDR2 YNFKEQ. The CDR3 here is CASSQDAWGGGNEKLFF. For the CDR3, the DNA is TGTGCCAGCAGCCAAGATGCTTGGGGGGGTGGCAATGAAAAACTGTTTTTT.

The genes are TRBV18 and TRBJ2-2; no firm D call. The CDR3 spans 15 residues. V lost 3 bases and J 4 bases, leaving 12 bases between the germline ends. The germline V gene encodes CDR1 KGHSH and CDR2 LQKENI. CDR3: CASSPRPLVTGELFF. For the CDR3, the DNA is TGTGCCAGCTCACCCAGGCCCCTGGTCACCGGGGAGCTGTTTTTT.

The table lists this clone with a count of one. This sequence joins TRBV27 and TRBJ1-1; weak D call: TRBD1 (5 bases). Germline CDR1 is MNHEY and CDR2 is SMNVEV (reference sequence). V lost 2 bases and J lost 9, with 13 bases in between. The CDR3 runs 13 residues. In DNA, the CDR3 is TGTGCCAGCAGTTTACTGGGGCAGGATCAAGCTTTCTTT. Its translation: CASSLLGQDQAFF.

The V call is TRBV28, the J call TRBJ1-6, with a weak D call TRBD1 (6 bases). The CDR3 is made up of 18 amino acids. The germline V and J ends were trimmed by 3 bases and 5 bases, with 20 bases remaining between them. CDR1 and CDR2 (germline): MDHEN, SYDVKM. In nucleotides, the CDR3 is TGTGCCAGCAGTTTGGGGATTGCGGGGGGCCCTGATAATTCACCCCTCCACTTT. Its translation is CASSLGIAGGPDNSPLHF.

The genes are TRBV13 and TRBJ2-1; 11 bases match TRBD2. Germline assignment: CDR1 PRHDT and CDR2 FYEKMQ (reference sequence). J was trimmed by 2 bases and V by 2 bases; bases with no gene match: 5. The CDR3 covers 17 residues. The CDR3 sequence is CASSLTSGSLTYNEQFF. The CDR3 region has the DNA TGTGCCAGCAGCTTAACTAGCGGGAGTTTAACCTACAATGAGCAGTTCTTC.